The 27 T cell receptor beta chains reported below all come from one sample, sequenced in a study of blood T cells in healthy people across ages. A second PCR, run for about 7 to 11 cycles, used a sample-barcoded 5' primer plus a J-beta primer mix. TCRdb analysed the 5' RACE reads with MiXCR anew, one entry per CDR3 protein. The sample shows 1.8 million or so distinct CDR3 sequences, more than 35% of them seen only once. Sequenced material: blood. These receptors originate from a human donor in good health.

The chain employs TRBV28 and TRBJ1-5, with D tentatively TRBD1 (6 bases). Per the germline V gene, CDR1 is MDHEN and CDR2 is SYDVKM. The V gene lost 5 bases and the J gene lost 0 bases, with 20 bases spanning the gap. The CDR3 contains 18 residues. Here the CDR3 reads CASSQTYGGQYSNQPQHF. The DNA for the CDR3 is TGTGCCAGCAGTCAAACGTATGGAGGACAGTATAGCAATCAGCCCCAGCATTTT.

V gene TRBV15 combines with J gene TRBJ1-2; 9 bases map to TRBD1. V trimming: 11 bases; J trimming: 6 bases; junction bases outside the gene matches: 10. This CDR3 region has 13 residues. From germline, CDR1 is LNHNV and CDR2 YYDKDF (reference sequence). The CDR3 here is CAVQEQGADGYTF. CDR3 in DNA: TGTGCCGTTCAGGAACAGGGGGCGGATGGCTACACCTTC.

As for this clonotype: At one end the junction does not follow the germline gene, possibly because of a read error. The rearrangement links TRBV12-3 or TRBV12-4 to TRBJ2-3; a weak D match, TRBD1 (5 bases). The CDR3 consists of 15 residues. The CDR3 DNA is TGTGCCAGCAGCGATGGCCGGTTTCCGACAGATGCGCAGTATTTT. Residues: CASSDGRFPTDAQYF.

This clonotype came up a few times. This chain connects TRBV5-1 to TRBJ1-1; D is undetermined. The CDR3 has 17 amino acids. Trimming took 4 bases from V and 0 from J, leaving 19 bases between them. Germline CDR1 and CDR2: SGHRS and YFSETQ. The DNA for the CDR3 is TGCGCCAGCAGCCCCAACCATCGTGCCGGCTTGAACACTGAAGCTTTCTTT. It specifies CASSPNHRAGLNTEAFF.

This clonotype occurred a few times. J is TRBJ2-1 and V is TRBV2; unclear D gene. This CDR3 is 13 amino acids long. Germline V gene data show CDR1 as SNHLY and CDR2 as FYNNEI. The V and J ends lost 7 bases and 0 bases respectively, with 7 bases between them. DNA of the CDR3: TGTGCCAGCAACCAGGACTCCTACAATGAGCAGTTCTTC. It yields the protein CASNQDSYNEQFF. The variable domain in full, completed from reference TRBV2 and TRBJ2-1, reads EPEVTQTPSHQVTQMGQEVILRCVPISNHLYFYWYRQILGQKVEFLVSFYNNEISEKSEIFDDQFSVERPDGSNFTLKIRSTKLEDSAMYFCASNQDSYNEQFFGPGTRLTVL.

This clonotype appeared a few times. This sequence joins TRBV7-2 and TRBJ2-3; D call uncertain. V lost 4 bases, J lost 0 bases, and 8 bases lay in between. This CDR3 has 14 amino acids. In germline, CDR1 is SGHTA, CDR2 FQGNSA. In DNA form, the CDR3 reads TGTGCCAGCAGCTGGCACTCTAGCACAGATACGCAGTATTTT. It specifies CASSWHSSTDTQYF.

The chain has TRBV7-8 and TRBJ2-5, with 10 positions matching TRBD1. Germline CDR1 and CDR2: SGHVS and FQNEAQ. Trimming took 4 bases from V and 5 from J; bases not matched to a gene: 7. There are 15 residues in the CDR3. The CDR3 coding sequence is TGTGCCAGCAGCTCCAGACCGGGACAGGGGGAGACCCAGTACTTC. Translated, it gives CASSSRPGQGETQYF.

This clonotype was observed a handful of times. The chain employs TRBV4-2 and TRBJ1-4, with D perhaps TRBD1 (5 bases). Trimming pared 0 bases from V and 8 bases from J, leaving 13 bases between. Germline V gene sequence: CDR1 LGHNA, CDR2 YNFKEQ. The CDR3 has 15 residues. The CDR3 bases are TGTGCCAGCAGCCAAGAGGGCAGGGACGGAGAAAAACTGTTTTTT. Translated, it gives CASSQEGRDGEKLFF.

There are a few counts of this clonotype. The chain joins TRBV10-3 to TRBJ2-4; D unclear. Germline lookup yields CDR1 ENHRY and CDR2 SYGVKD. The CDR3 spans 15 residues. With 2 bases removed from V and 13 bases from J, the gap between germline ends came to 21 bases. The CDR3 bases are TGTGCCATCAGTGAGCCGGGTTTGGCAGAACTCGGGCAGTACTTC. Residues: CAISEPGLAELGQYF.

In DNA, the CDR3 is TGTGCCAGCAATACCCTTGGGCGGAACACTGAAGCTTTCTTT. Translated: CASNTLGRNTEAFF. V usage is TRBV2 and J usage is TRBJ1-1; no firm D call. Germline V gives CDR1 SNHLY, CDR2 FYNNEI. Trimming removed 7 bases at V and 1 base at J, with 13 bases between. The CDR3 spans 14 residues.

V and J are TRBV20-1 and TRBJ2-7, with D tentatively TRBD1 (5 bases). Germline V gene lookup returns CDR1 DFQATT and CDR2 SNEGSKA (reference sequence). CDR3 length: 14 residues. V was shortened by 6 bases and J by 5 bases, with 20 bases between the two germline ends. CDR3 sequence: CSASPLLTANEQYF. The CDR3 nucleotides read TGCAGTGCCTCACCCCTTCTGACAGCAAACGAGCAGTACTTC.

V gene TRBV12-2 combines with J gene TRBJ2-7; the D call TRBD2 from the table was never checked on the DNA. TRBV12-2 is labeled a pseudogene. The CDR3 contains 17 residues. The CDR3 nucleotides read TGTGCAAGTCGCTTAGTATCGCGGGGGGGCAGTTCCTACGAGCAGTACTTC. Translation: CASRLVSRGGSSYEQYF.

This clonotype was detected a few times. The chain employs TRBV9 and TRBJ2-1, with TRBD2 matching 9 bases. Unmatched junction bases numbered 9, after V lost 4 bases and J lost 7 bases. Germline-derived CDR1 and CDR2 are SGDLS and YYNGEE. The CDR3 is 15 amino acids. CDR3: CASSFGLANPNEQFF. The DNA for the CDR3 is TGTGCCAGCAGCTTCGGACTAGCGAATCCAAATGAGCAGTTCTTC.

This chain joins TRBV5-6 and TRBJ2-1; TRBD1 matches at 9 bases. The CDR3 is 16 amino acids. Trimming removed 4 bases from V and 6 bases from J; junction bases left unmatched: 11. The germline V gene has CDR1 SGHDT and CDR2 YYEEEE. The CDR3 region has the DNA TGTGCCAGCAGCCGCACCGGGACAGGGAGGCGCAATGAGCAGTTCTTC. Its protein is CASSRTGTGRRNEQFF.

The V call is TRBV29-1, the J call TRBJ1-1, with D perhaps matching TRBD1 (6 bases). There are 17 residues in the CDR3. Germline V gene data show CDR1 as SQVTM and CDR2 as ANQGSEA. The CDR3 DNA reads as TGCAGTACCCTAAGAGATTGGGGGGCTAACGTGAACACTGAAGCTTTCTTT. Translating gives CSTLRDWGANVNTEAFF.

V is TRBV20-1 and J is TRBJ1-4; D unresolved. Germline V CDR1 and CDR2: DFQATT, SNEGSKA (reference sequence). This CDR3 spans 15 amino acids. Trimming removed 0 bases from V and 8 bases from J, with 16 bases in between. CDR3 in DNA: TGCAGTGCTAGAGACCCCGGAAGACGGAAAGAAAAACTGTTTTTT. Translating gives CSARDPGRRKEKLFF.

Notes on this clonotype: Germline is not matched at one junction end, which may reflect a read error. This CDR3 is CASQTQGVNTEAFF. The CDR3 DNA is TGCGCCAGTCAAACCCAAGGGGTGAACACTGAAGCTTTCTTT. J is TRBJ1-1 and V is TRBV7-2, with D perhaps matching TRBD1 (5 bases). Looked up from germline, CDR1 is SGHTA and CDR2 is FQGNSA. This CDR3 comprises 14 residues.

This rearrangement joins TRBV2 to TRBJ2-3; D might be TRBD2 (6 bases). This CDR3 contains 15 residues. The V end was cut by 3 bases, the J end by 4 bases, with 14 bases between. Looked up from germline, CDR1 is SNHLY and CDR2 is FYNNEI. This CDR3 reads CASSDGTPGADTQYF. The CDR3 region has the DNA TGTGCCAGCAGTGACGGGACTCCCGGGGCAGATACGCAGTATTTT. Full variable domain (missing parts from reference TRBV2 and TRBJ2-3): EPEVTQTPSHQVTQMGQEVILRCVPISNHLYFYWYRQILGQKVEFLVSFYNNEISEKSEIFDDQFSVERPDGSNFTLKIRSTKLEDSAMYFCASSDGTPGADTQYFGPGTRLTVL.

In DNA form, the CDR3 reads TGTGCCAGCACCCATAGATTACCCGGGGAGCTGTTTTTT. It yields the protein CASTHRLPGELFF. The chain has TRBV12-3 or TRBV12-4 and TRBJ2-2; no definite D call. V was shortened by 7 bases and J by 6 bases, with 12 bases between the two germline ends. The CDR3 is 13 amino acids.

In this sample, this clonotype turned up a few times. One end of the junction does not line up with germline, which may come from a read error. V gene TRBV28 combines with J gene TRBJ2-2; maybe TRBD2 (5 bases). Germline V CDR1 and CDR2: MDHEN, SYDVKM. The CDR3 loop spans 14 amino acids. The CDR3 nucleotides read TGTGCCAGCAGTTTCGGACTGACCTACAATGAGCAGTTTTTT. The encoded protein is CASSFGLTYNEQFF.

The chain uses TRBV27 and TRBJ1-2; the D gene is possibly TRBD1 (5 bases). Germline V lookup: CDR1 MNHEY, CDR2 SMNVEV (reference sequence). Between the trimmed V and J ends, which lost 5 bases and 4 bases, there was a span of 23 bases. CDR3 length: 17 residues. CDR3 nucleotide sequence: TGTGCCAGCAGTCCTACAACAAACAGGAGGCTGTCCTATGGCTACACCTTC. This codes for CASSPTTNRRLSYGYTF.

On this clonotype itself: One end of the junction fails to match germline, which may point to a read error. This chain connects TRBV7-2 to TRBJ1-5; no reliable D call. Germline values: CDR1 SGHTA, CDR2 FQGNSA. The CDR3 loop spans 16 amino acids. The CDR3 DNA follows: TGTGCCAGCAGCTTACAGGCCGCATATAGCAATCGGCCCCAGCATTTT. As protein: CASSLQAAYSNRPQHF.

In this sample, this clonotype turned up a few times. This rearrangement joins TRBV6-2 or TRBV6-3 to TRBJ2-3; 7 bases agree with TRBD2. The germline CDR1 and CDR2 sequences are MNHEY and SVGEGT. CDR3 length: 14 amino acids. Losses at the gene ends were 5 bases for V and 4 bases for J; bases not matched to a gene: 6. CDR3 nucleotides: TGTGCCAGCAGTCGAAGACTAGCATCAGATACGCAGTATTTT. This codes for CASSRRLASDTQYF.

This clonotype turned up a few times. The chain recombines TRBV12-3 or TRBV12-4 with TRBJ1-2; D unclear. V lost 3 bases, J lost 8 bases, and 10 bases lay in between. The CDR3 contains 12 residues. The CDR3 DNA sequence: TGTGCCAGCAGTTTTGGGTTGCGGGGCTACACCTTC. Its protein is CASSFGLRGYTF.

This clonotype was observed many times. The rearrangement joins TRBV29-1 to TRBJ2-5; D might be TRBD2 (6 bases). This CDR3 comprises 15 residues. Trimming shortened V by 5 bases and J by 5 bases, and 21 bases separated the two germline ends. CDR1 is SQVTM, CDR2 ANQGSEA, per germline. CDR3 protein: CSVWASDGGRETQYF. As DNA, the CDR3 is TGCAGCGTTTGGGCCTCGGACGGGGGAAGGGAGACCCAGTACTTC.

With respect to this clonotype: This clone may be a read error of a much larger clone one base away. The J gene is TRBJ2-5, the V gene TRBV20-1; 9 bases align to TRBD2. Germline trimming cut 5 bases from V and 11 bases from J; bases unmatched to any gene: 9. The CDR3 runs 12 residues. CDR1 DFQATT and CDR2 SNEGSKA come from the germline V gene (reference sequence). The CDR3 DNA follows: TGCAGTGCTTGGGGACTAGCCAATGAGCAGTACTTC. Protein: CSAWGLANEQYF.

Only one count was recorded for this clonotype. The rearrangement joins TRBV9 to TRBJ2-1; 12 bases agree with TRBD2. V shed 0 bases and J 4 bases; nucleotides not matched to a gene: 14. This CDR3 has 20 residues. The germline V gene has CDR1 SGDLS and CDR2 YYNGEE. The CDR3 DNA reads TGTGCCAGCAGCGTAGCTCACCTATGGAAGCTAGCGGGGGGGTACAATGAGCAGTTCTTC. Translated, it gives CASSVAHLWKLAGGYNEQFF.